Shown below are 5 T cell receptor beta chains from a single sample sequenced in a study of blood T cell repertoires in COVID-19. Method: immunoSEQ multiplex PCR; TCRdb's copy keeps in-frame clones and lacks some. Here the sample spans some 300,000 clones, about nine tenths being singletons. Sequencing was carried out using peripheral blood. All receptors come from a man aged 18 to 30 with active or convalescent COVID-19.

The V and J genes are TRBV12-3 or TRBV12-4 and TRBJ2-5; no clear D gene. The CDR3 sequence is 13 residues long. V lost 2 bases and J lost 2, with 6 bases in between. DNA of the CDR3: TGTGCCAGCAGTTTACTCAGGCAAGAGACCCAGTACTTC. Translating it yields CASSLLRQETQYF.

This sequence joins TRBV28 and TRBJ1-1; the D gene is possibly TRBD1 (5 bases). CDR1 and CDR2 (germline): MDHEN, SYDVKM. V was cut by 2 bases and J by 5 bases, with 15 bases left in between. This CDR3 contains 15 residues. In DNA form, the CDR3 reads TGTGCCAGCAGTTTAACACAGGCGGTCGATACTGAAGCTTTCTTT. Amino acid sequence: CASSLTQAVDTEAFF.

The V gene is TRBV4-2, the J gene TRBJ2-7; TRBD1 might be the D (5 bases). Looked up from germline, CDR1 is LGHNA and CDR2 is YNFKEQ. Trimming pared 1 base from V and 0 bases from J, leaving 13 bases between. The CDR3 runs to 16 residues. CDR3 sequence reads: CASSQGLRQSSYEQYF. Here the CDR3 DNA reads TGTGCCAGCAGCCAAGGGCTAAGACAGTCCTCCTACGAGCAGTACTTC.

This clone was observed a handful of times. The genes are TRBV9 and TRBJ1-2, with 9 bases fitting TRBD1. Trimming took 4 bases from V and 4 from J; bases not matched to a gene: 11. In germline, CDR1 is SGDLS, CDR2 YYNGEE. This CDR3 has 16 amino acids. The chain's CDR3 is CASSSQTGGASYGYTF. CDR3 DNA sequence: TGTGCCAGCAGCTCACAAACAGGGGGCGCGAGCTATGGCTACACCTTC.

The chain joins TRBV4-1 to TRBJ2-1, with D possibly being TRBD2 (6 bases). Germline V gene sequence: CDR1 MGHRA, CDR2 YSYEKL. V lost 4 bases and J lost 6, with 16 bases in between. The CDR3 consists of 15 residues. The CDR3 loop reads CASSPGLATTNEQFF. CDR3 DNA sequence: TGCGCCAGCAGCCCTGGGCTAGCGACCACCAATGAGCAGTTCTTC.